The 19 T cell receptor beta chains below were found in one sample sequenced in a study of blood T cell repertoires in COVID-19. The data were produced by immunoSEQ multiplex PCR, yet TCRdb's version contains in-frame clones alone and is incomplete. The sample contains hundreds of thousands of clones, around 88% of which appear only once. Sequenced input: peripheral blood. These receptors all stem from a woman in her twenties or thirties with COVID-19, enrolled during active disease.

This clone was detected once. V and J are TRBV24-1 and TRBJ2-5; 14 bases fit TRBD2. The junction had 14 bases not matched to a gene; V was cut back by 4 bases and J by 2 bases. This CDR3 region has 20 residues. The germline gives CDR1 KGHDR, CDR2 SFDVKD. In DNA, the CDR3 is TGTGCCACCAGTGACCCCCGGACTAGCGGGGGGCTGGGAGATCAAGAGACCCAGTACTTC. This encodes CATSDPRTSGGLGDQETQYF.

Only one count was recorded for this clone. The chain uses TRBV24-1 and TRBJ2-3; possibly TRBD2 for D (5 bases). CDR1 is KGHDR, CDR2 SFDVKD, per germline. This CDR3 comprises 15 residues. Trimming took off 9 bases at V and 1 base at J, with 16 bases between the two ends. The CDR3 is CATQPEGWGTDTQYF. The DNA of the CDR3 is TGTGCCACCCAACCCGAGGGCTGGGGCACAGATACGCAGTATTTT.

V gene TRBV9 combines with J gene TRBJ2-6, with D perhaps matching TRBD1 (6 bases). Between the trimmed V and J ends, which lost 0 bases and 4 bases, there was a span of 8 bases. Germline loops: CDR1 SGDLS, CDR2 YYNGEE. This CDR3 spans 15 amino acids. CDR3: CASSVGGTGANVLTF. The CDR3 coding sequence is TGTGCCAGCAGCGTAGGAGGGACAGGGGCCAACGTCCTGACTTTC. Based on the CDR3 plus reference TRBV9 and TRBJ2-6, the full variable domain is DSGVTQTPKHLITATGQRVTLRCSPRSGDLSVYWYQQSLDQGLQFLIQYYNGEERAKGNILERFSAQQFPDLHSELNLSSLELGDSALYFCASSVGGTGANVLTFGAGSRLTVL.

The chain couples TRBV28 to TRBJ2-5; 12 bases line up with TRBD2. Germline V gene lookup returns CDR1 MDHEN and CDR2 SYDVKM. With 4 bases clipped from V and 6 bases from J, the junction kept 6 bases outside the gene matches. This CDR3 contains 15 residues. The CDR3 coding sequence is TGTGCCAGCAGTTCCCCTAGCGGGGGGGCAAAGACCCAGTACTTC. Its protein is CASSSPSGGAKTQYF.

The chain joins TRBV9 to TRBJ2-3; 7 nucleotides agree with TRBD2. From germline, CDR1 is SGDLS and CDR2 YYNGEE. The V and J ends lost 0 bases and 4 bases, in that order; junction bases with no gene match: 2. The CDR3 is made up of 14 amino acids. The CDR3 protein is CASSVGDYPDTQYF. The CDR3 DNA sequence: TGTGCCAGCAGCGTAGGGGACTACCCAGATACGCAGTATTTT.

The chain links TRBV3-1 (or the pseudogene TRBV3-2) to TRBJ2-7; unclear D gene. Germline lookup yields CDR1 LGHDT and CDR2 YNNKEL (reference sequence). The CDR3 extends over 13 amino acids. The ends were cut back, 1 base at V and 1 base at J, with 5 bases in the middle. Written as DNA, the CDR3 is TGTGCCAGCAGCCAAGGACTTTCCTACGAGCAGTACGTC. Translated: CASSQGLSYEQYV.

Only one count was recorded for this clone. The CDR3 protein is CASMPGGGDEQFF. CDR3 sequence (DNA): TGTGCCAGCATGCCGGGGGGCGGGGATGAGCAGTTCTTC. This chain connects TRBV27 to TRBJ2-1, with D possibly TRBD2 on 7 matching bases. This CDR3 is built from 13 residues. Trimming took 7 bases from V and 8 from J, leaving 15 bases between them. Germline lookup yields CDR1 MNHEY and CDR2 SMNVEV (reference sequence).

The rearrangement joins TRBV28 to TRBJ1-5; 12 positions agree with TRBD1. The V gene end was trimmed by 6 bases and the J gene end by 6 bases; junction bases not matched to a gene: 9. The germline V gene has CDR1 MDHEN and CDR2 SYDVKM. This CDR3 is 16 amino acids long. CDR3 residues: CASRDGDRGLGQPQHF. The CDR3 nucleotides are TGTGCCAGCAGGGATGGGGACAGGGGGCTTGGTCAGCCCCAGCATTTT.

The rearrangement joins TRBV25-1 to TRBJ1-5, with TRBD1 matching 7 bases. The CDR3 has 15 residues. The germline V gene has CDR1 MGHDK and CDR2 SYGVNS. Trimming cost V 2 bases and J 7 bases; bases outside gene matches: 8. The CDR3, as DNA: TGTGCCAGCAGTGAAGACAGGGAATCAAGCCAGCCCCAGCATTTT. Translation gives CASSEDRESSQPQHF.

This clone was counted between two and nine times. The J gene is TRBJ2-7, the V gene TRBV28; 7 bases are shared with TRBD1. The ends lost 7 bases at V and 3 bases at J; junction bases unmatched: 9. The CDR3 consists of 14 residues. Germline V lookup: CDR1 MDHEN, CDR2 SYDVKM. The CDR3 protein is CASTEGDRGYEQYF. CDR3 nucleotide sequence: TGTGCCAGCACCGAAGGGGACAGAGGCTACGAGCAGTACTTC.

The rearrangement joins TRBV9 to TRBJ2-1; 12 bases map to TRBD2. The length of the CDR3 is 18 residues. The germline gives CDR1 SGDLS, CDR2 YYNGEE. V trimming: 4 bases; J trimming: 0 bases; junction bases outside the gene matches: 8. CDR3 sequence (DNA): TGTGCCAGCAGCAGACTAGCGGGGGCCCTCAGCTCCTACAATGAGCAGTTCTTC. The encoded protein is CASSRLAGALSSYNEQFF.

The chain recombines TRBV14 with TRBJ2-1; D call uncertain. CDR1 and CDR2 from the germline V gene are SGHDN and FVKESK. Trimming left V 1 base short and J 11 bases short, with 12 bases between. This CDR3 is built from 13 residues. CDR3 loop: CASSQVPREQQFF. In DNA, the CDR3 is TGTGCCAGCAGCCAAGTGCCGCGAGAACAGCAGTTCTTC.

This sequence joins TRBV29-1 and TRBJ1-1; D unclear. CDR3 length equals 13 residues. Germline CDR1 and CDR2: SQVTM and ANQGSEA. Trimming left V 3 bases short and J 1 base short, with 9 bases between. Here the CDR3 DNA reads TGCAGCGTTGAGCAAGGGAGGAACACTGAAGCTTTCTTT. It specifies CSVEQGRNTEAFF.

This chain uses TRBV7-5 with TRBJ2-6; the table's D call, TRBD1, has no DNA check behind it. TRBV7-5 is noted as a pseudogene. The CDR3 contains 11 residues. Written as DNA, the CDR3 is TGTGCCAGAAGAAGGGGGCAGGGCCTGACTTTC. Protein: CARRRGQGLTF.

A single count supports this clone. The genes are TRBV28 and TRBJ1-5; D is ambiguous. With 2 bases removed from V and 5 bases from J, the gap between germline ends came to 19 bases. Looked up from germline, CDR1 is MDHEN and CDR2 is SYDVKM. CDR3 size: 17 residues. As DNA, the CDR3 is TGTGCCAGCAGTTTAAATCCTCGGCAGCGAGCGCATCAGCCCCAGCATTTT. This codes for CASSLNPRQRAHQPQHF. Complete variable domain (other parts from reference TRBV28 and TRBJ1-5): DVKVTQSSRYLVKRTGEKVFLECVQDMDHENMFWYRQDPGLGLRLIYFSYDVKMKEKGDIPEGYSVSREKKERFSLILESASTNQTSMYLCASSLNPRQRAHQPQHFGDGTRLSIL.

The chain employs TRBV6-6 and TRBJ2-3; TRBD1 agrees at 11 bases. The CDR3 consists of 16 residues. The V gene's germline CDR1 is MNHNY and CDR2 SVGAGI (reference sequence). V trimming: 0 bases; J trimming: 4 bases; junction bases outside the gene matches: 3. The CDR3 region is CASSYSRDRGADTQYF. In nucleotides, the CDR3 is TGTGCCAGCAGTTACTCGAGGGACAGGGGGGCAGATACGCAGTATTTT.

The chain couples TRBV14 to TRBJ1-1; D possibly corresponds to TRBD1 (6 bases). Trimming removed 2 bases from V and 4 bases from J, with 11 bases in between. This CDR3 is 14 amino acids long. CDR1 SGHDN and CDR2 FVKESK come from the germline V gene. The CDR3 sequence: CASSQLGRGTEAFF. For the CDR3, the DNA is TGTGCCAGCAGCCAACTGGGCAGGGGCACTGAAGCTTTCTTT.

The chain recombines TRBV7-6 with TRBJ1-5, with unresolved D. Germline values: CDR1 SGHVS, CDR2 FNYEAQ. The V end lost 1 base, the J end lost 2 bases, and 6 bases lay between the germline ends. This CDR3 region has 14 residues. The CDR3 coding sequence is TGTGCCAGCAGCTTAGAATCTGGCAATCAGCCCCAGCATTTT. It yields the protein CASSLESGNQPQHF.

The chain uses TRBV7-2 and TRBJ2-5, with a tentative D call TRBD2 (6 bases). V was pared by 1 base and J by 5 bases, with 14 bases between. The CDR3 spans 15 residues. The germline V gene has CDR1 SGHTA and CDR2 FQGNSA. The chain's CDR3 is CASSLGSGVWETQYF. CDR3 in DNA: TGTGCCAGCAGCTTAGGATCGGGAGTATGGGAGACCCAGTACTTC.